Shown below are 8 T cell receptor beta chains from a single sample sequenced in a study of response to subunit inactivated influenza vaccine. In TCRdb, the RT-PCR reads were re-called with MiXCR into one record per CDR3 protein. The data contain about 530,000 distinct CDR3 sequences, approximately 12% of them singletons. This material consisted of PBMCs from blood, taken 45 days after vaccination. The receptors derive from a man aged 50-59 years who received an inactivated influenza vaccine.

CDR3 protein: CASSSTRRGQLLETQYF. The CDR3 DNA sequence: TGTGCCAGCAGCTCTACGCGACGGGGGCAGTTGTTGGAGACCCAGTACTTC. The chain recombines TRBV7-2 with TRBJ2-5; perhaps D is TRBD1 or TRBD2 (6 bases each). The V and J ends lost 4 bases and 5 bases respectively, with 23 bases between them. This CDR3 comprises 17 residues. Looked up from germline, CDR1 is SGHTA and CDR2 is FQGNSA.

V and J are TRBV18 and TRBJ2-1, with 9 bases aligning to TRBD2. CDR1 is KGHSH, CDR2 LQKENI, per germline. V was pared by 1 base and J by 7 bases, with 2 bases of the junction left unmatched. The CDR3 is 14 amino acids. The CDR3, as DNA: TGTGCCAGCTCACCACGGCGGGAGGGGAATGAGCAGTTCTTC. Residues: CASSPRREGNEQFF.

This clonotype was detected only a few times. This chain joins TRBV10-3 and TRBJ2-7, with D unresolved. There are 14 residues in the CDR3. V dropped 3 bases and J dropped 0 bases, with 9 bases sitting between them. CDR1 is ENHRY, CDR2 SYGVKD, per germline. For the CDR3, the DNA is TGTGCCATCAGTGATACAGAGAGCTCCTACGAGCAGTACTTC. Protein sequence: CAISDTESSYEQYF.

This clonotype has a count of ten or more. CDR3 sequence reads: CSARPRLAGGGDEQFF. Here the CDR3 DNA reads TGCAGTGCTCGGCCGCGCCTAGCGGGAGGGGGCGATGAGCAGTTCTTC. The chain joins TRBV20-1 to TRBJ2-1, with 12 bases identical to TRBD2. Looked up from germline, CDR1 is DFQATT and CDR2 is SNEGSKA (reference sequence). Unmatched junction bases numbered 13, after V lost 5 bases and J lost 8 bases. The CDR3 has 16 amino acids.

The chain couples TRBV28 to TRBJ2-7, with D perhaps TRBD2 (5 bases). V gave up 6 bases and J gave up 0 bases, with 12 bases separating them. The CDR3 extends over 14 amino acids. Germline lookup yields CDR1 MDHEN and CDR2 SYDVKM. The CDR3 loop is CASSSLGSSYEQYF. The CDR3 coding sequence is TGTGCCAGCAGCAGCCTAGGGAGCTCCTACGAGCAGTACTTC.

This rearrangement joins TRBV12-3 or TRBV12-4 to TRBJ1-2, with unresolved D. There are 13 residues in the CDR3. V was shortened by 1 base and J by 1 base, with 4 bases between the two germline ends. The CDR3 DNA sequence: TGTGCCAGCAGTTTAGACAATAACTATGGCTACACCTTC. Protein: CASSLDNNYGYTF.

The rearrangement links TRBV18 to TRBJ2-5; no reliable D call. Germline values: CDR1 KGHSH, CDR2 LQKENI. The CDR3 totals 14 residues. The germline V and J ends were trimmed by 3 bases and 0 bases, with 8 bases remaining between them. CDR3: CASSPFADQETQYF. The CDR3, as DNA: TGTGCCAGCTCACCTTTTGCGGACCAAGAGACCCAGTACTTC. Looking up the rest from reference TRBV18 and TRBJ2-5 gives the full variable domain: NAGVMQNPRHLVRRRGQEARLRCSPMKGHSHVYWYRQLPEEGLKFMVYLQKENIIDESGMPKERFSAEFPKEGPSILRIQQVVRGDSAAYFCASSPFADQETQYFGPGTRLLVL.

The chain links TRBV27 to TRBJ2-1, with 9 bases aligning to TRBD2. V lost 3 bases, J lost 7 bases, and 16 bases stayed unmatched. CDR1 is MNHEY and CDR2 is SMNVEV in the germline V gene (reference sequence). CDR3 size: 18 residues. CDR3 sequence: CASSLGLAGIVLGNEQFF. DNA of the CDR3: TGTGCCAGCAGTTTGGGCCTAGCGGGAATCGTTTTAGGGAATGAGCAGTTCTTC.